This T cell receptor (beta chain) was captured by sequencing in a study of shared clonotypes between healthy human individuals. Whole-study results and caveats: Roughly 5.3% of naive CD4 clonotypes were common to four donors.

Only Caucasian adults living in Nashville, Tennessee served as donors. This CDR3 has 16 amino acids. Germline V gives CDR1 SNHLY, CDR2 FYNNEI. Trimming took off 4 bases at V and 1 base at J, with 14 bases between the two ends. Each replicate PCR on the sorted subsets used 150 to 200 ng DNA (approximately 33,000 T cell genomes). The protocol was immunoSEQ multiplex PCR, while the TCRdb copy is restricted to in-frame clones and leaves out a portion. The table has over a million clones, 95% to 97% seen once; the top ten hold approximately 1.1%. A word on this clone: Its antigen is unknown.

The TCR sequence derives from a man aged 30 to 45 in good health. Sequenced material: naive CD4+ T cells sorted from blood. Specified subset: CD45RA+ positively selected. The chain joins TRBV2 to TRBJ1-5; D is possibly TRBD1 (6 bases). CDR3 coding DNA: TGTGCCAGCAGTGGCAGGGGAGGTGAAAGCAATCAGCCCCAGCATTTT. It codes for CASSGRGGESNQPQHF.